These T cell receptor beta chains were read from a single sample in a study of identical twins. TCRdb ran MiXCR on the 5' RACE reads and lists one entry per CDR3 protein. The sample lists 120,000 to 150,000 distinct CDR3 sequences; 3% to 4.5% were seen once. Specimen: memory T cells sorted from blood. The receptor source for this set is a man younger than 30 in good health. CDR3s include the opening cysteine and the closing phenylalanine or tryptophan. Fields, in order: CDR3 protein, CDR3 DNA, J gene, D gene, clone size, V gene. A D gene is named only where the DNA matches it firmly. Clone sizes are given selectively: once, few, many, or a class where the clone is expanded.

CASSLEGGLYNEQFF | TGTGCCAGCAGCTTAGAAGGGGGGCTCTACAATGAGCAGTTCTTC | TRBJ2-1 | . | few | TRBV13
CSAYISNQPQHF | TGCAGTGCCTACATCAGCAATCAGCCCCAGCATTTT | TRBJ1-5 | . | many | TRBV20-1
CASSESVGGLEETQYF | TGTGCCAGCAGTGAATCGGTCGGGGGGTTGGAAGAGACCCAGTACTTC | TRBJ2-5 | TRBD2 | many | TRBV2
CASGPTGSKYGYTF | TGTGCCAGCGGCCCGACAGGGAGCAAGTATGGCTACACCTTC | TRBJ1-2 | TRBD1 | many | TRBV2
CASSPTGGGGETQYF | TGTGCCAGCAGTCCTACAGGGGGCGGAGGAGAGACCCAGTACTTC | TRBJ2-5 | TRBD1 | many | TRBV12-3/TRBV12-4
CASSSQQGQPQHF | TGTGCCAGCAGTTCTCAACAGGGACAGCCCCAGCATTTT | TRBJ1-5 | . | many | TRBV12-3/TRBV12-4
CASSRPGLANEQYF | TGTGCCAGCAGCAGACCGGGACTAGCTAACGAGCAGTACTTC | TRBJ2-7 | TRBD2 | . | TRBV27
CASRKNRVMNTEAFF | TGTGCCAGCAGAAAGAACAGGGTAATGAACACTGAAGCTTTCTTT | TRBJ1-1 | . | many | TRBV11-2
CAWSVPARGNGYTF | TGTGCCTGGAGTGTACCGGCCAGGGGAAATGGCTACACCTTC | TRBJ1-2 | . | many | TRBV30
CASRRLESQYF | TGTGCCAGCAGGAGACTAGAGTCGCAGTATTTT | TRBJ2-3 | . | . | TRBV28
CASSQVKRGNQNIQYF | TGTGCCAGCAGCCAAGTGAAGCGGGGAAATCAAAACATTCAGTACTTC | TRBJ2-4 | TRBD2 | many | TRBV3-1
CASSPALLAELQETQYF | TGTGCCAGCAGCCCAGCCCTACTAGCGGAGCTCCAAGAGACCCAGTACTTC | TRBJ2-5 | TRBD2 | many | TRBV7-8
CASSFRGNTEAFF | TGTGCCAGCAGTTTTAGGGGCAACACTGAAGCTTTCTTT | TRBJ1-1 | . | many | TRBV12-3/TRBV12-4
CASSLRKRSPLHF | TGTGCCAGCAGTTTAAGGAAAAGGTCACCCCTCCACTTT | TRBJ1-6 | . | many | TRBV27
CASSQDDRNEQFF | TGTGCCAGCAGCCAAGACGACAGGAATGAGCAGTTCTTC | TRBJ2-1 | . | many | TRBV3-1
CSARIGTSGRGDTQYF | TGCAGTGCTAGAATCGGGACTAGCGGGAGGGGAGATACGCAGTATTTT | TRBJ2-3 | TRBD2 | many | TRBV20-1